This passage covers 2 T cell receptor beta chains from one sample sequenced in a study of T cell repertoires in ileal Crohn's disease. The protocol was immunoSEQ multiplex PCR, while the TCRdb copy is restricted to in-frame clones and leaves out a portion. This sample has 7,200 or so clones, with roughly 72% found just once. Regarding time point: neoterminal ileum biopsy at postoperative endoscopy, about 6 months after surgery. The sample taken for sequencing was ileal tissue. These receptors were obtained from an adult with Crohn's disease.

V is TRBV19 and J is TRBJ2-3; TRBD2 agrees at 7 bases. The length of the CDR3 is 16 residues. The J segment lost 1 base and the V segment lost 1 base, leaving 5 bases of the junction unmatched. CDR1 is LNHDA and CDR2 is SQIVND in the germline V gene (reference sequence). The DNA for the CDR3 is TGTGCCAGTAGTATAGTCCCTAGCGGAGGCACAGATACGCAGTATTTT. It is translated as CASSIVPSGGTDTQYF.

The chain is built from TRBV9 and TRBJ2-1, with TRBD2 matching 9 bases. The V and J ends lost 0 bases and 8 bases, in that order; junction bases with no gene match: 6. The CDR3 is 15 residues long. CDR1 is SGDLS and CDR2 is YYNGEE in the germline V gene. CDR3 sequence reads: CASSVAGGTSYEQFF. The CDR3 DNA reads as TGTGCCAGCAGCGTAGCTGGCGGGACTAGCTATGAGCAGTTCTTC.